Shown below are 9 T cell receptor beta chains from a single sample sequenced in a study of beta chain features in type 1 diabetes. Study results and caveats: Significant though moderate, a shortening of TCRB CDR3s appeared in all four CD4+ subsets of Type 1 diabetes patients.

Reverse transcription of all isolated RNA meant that expressed TCRB transcripts were sequenced. Clones were sequenced by immunoSEQ multiplex PCR, and TCRdb holds only the in-frame ones, with some missing. The sample includes some 330,000 clones, roughly an eighth of them seen just once. These TCRs' antigens remain unknown. Sequencing was done on a sample of naive CD4+ T cells from blood. These receptors all stem from a woman under 30 with type 1 diabetes.

This chain joins TRBV9 and TRBJ2-5; D perhaps matches TRBD2 (5 bases). V was clipped by 4 bases and J by 5 bases, with 18 bases between them. CDR3 length equals 15 residues. Germline-derived CDR1 and CDR2 are SGDLS and YYNGEE. The CDR3 sequence is CASSIAESRRETQYF. In nucleotides, the CDR3 is TGTGCCAGCAGCATAGCAGAGAGTAGGAGGGAGACCCAGTACTTC.

The chain is built from TRBV20-1 and TRBJ2-3; D possibly corresponds to TRBD2 (6 bases). Germline loops: CDR1 DFQATT, CDR2 SNEGSKA (reference sequence). The CDR3 covers 11 residues. V lost 6 bases and J 4 bases, leaving 8 bases between the germline ends. The CDR3 DNA follows: TGCAGTGCGACTAGTTCAGATACGCAGTATTTT. Protein product: CSATSSDTQYF.

The chain joins TRBV5-1 to TRBJ2-1, with 9 bases aligning to TRBD1. The CDR3 is made up of 16 amino acids. Germline-derived CDR1 and CDR2 are SGHRS and YFSETQ. J gave up 0 bases and V 1 base, and 2 bases lay outside the gene matches. CDR3 nucleotide sequence: TGCGCCAGCAGCTTGAACAGGGGGCTCTCCTACAATGAGCAGTTCTTC. Encoded protein: CASSLNRGLSYNEQFF.

This clone showed up just a few times. The chain employs TRBV5-1 and TRBJ1-2; D not resolved. Germline CDR1 reads SGHRS; CDR2 reads YFSETQ. Trimming shortened V by 4 bases and J by 5 bases, and 12 bases separated the two germline ends. The CDR3 is 13 amino acids. The CDR3: CASSETRSYGYTF. DNA for the CDR3: TGCGCCAGCAGCGAGACACGTTCTTATGGCTACACCTTC.

This clone appeared a few times. This rearrangement joins TRBV7-2 to TRBJ2-3; 8 nucleotides agree with TRBD2. The CDR3 is made up of 17 amino acids. The germline CDR1 and CDR2 sequences are SGHTA and FQGNSA. J was trimmed by 4 bases and V by 1 base; bases with no gene match: 10. For the CDR3, the DNA is TGTGCCAGCAGCTTAGATTGGGGCGGGAGGATAGCAGATACGCAGTATTTT. Encoded protein: CASSLDWGGRIADTQYF.

The chain joins TRBV11-3 to TRBJ2-1; D remains unclear. Trimming removed 5 bases from V and 0 bases from J, with 5 bases in between. This CDR3 is 13 amino acids long. Germline V gene lookup returns CDR1 SGHNT and CDR2 YENEEA. The CDR3 bases are TGTGCCAGCAGCGGTAGCTCCTACAATGAGCAGTTCTTC. Residues: CASSGSSYNEQFF.

This clone was counted only a few times. The gene calls are TRBV4-2 and TRBJ2-1; TRBD2 agrees at 8 bases. Germline loops: CDR1 LGHNA, CDR2 YNFKEQ. This CDR3 comprises 16 residues. With 0 bases clipped from V and 7 bases from J, the junction kept 8 bases outside the gene matches. Here the CDR3 reads CASSQEGIAGLNEQFF. CDR3 nucleotide sequence: TGTGCCAGCAGCCAAGAAGGTATAGCGGGACTAAATGAGCAGTTCTTC.

A few counts support this clone. The chain combines TRBV7-3 with TRBJ2-1; D is unresolved. The CDR3 loop spans 12 amino acids. Germline assignment: CDR1 SGHTA and CDR2 FQGTGA. The V end lost 4 bases, the J end lost 4 bases, and 5 bases lay between the germline ends. For the CDR3, the DNA is TGTGCCAGCAGCTCCAATTACAATGAGCAGTTCTTC. Its translation is CASSSNYNEQFF.

This chain links TRBV4-3 with TRBJ2-7; a possible D gene is TRBD1 (6 bases). V was trimmed by 0 bases and J by 3 bases, leaving 9 bases between them. The length of the CDR3 is 14 residues. Germline V gene data show CDR1 as LGHNA and CDR2 as YSLEER. The CDR3 loop reads CASSQEHRDYEQYF. The DNA of the CDR3 is TGCGCCAGCAGCCAAGAACACAGGGACTACGAGCAGTACTTC.